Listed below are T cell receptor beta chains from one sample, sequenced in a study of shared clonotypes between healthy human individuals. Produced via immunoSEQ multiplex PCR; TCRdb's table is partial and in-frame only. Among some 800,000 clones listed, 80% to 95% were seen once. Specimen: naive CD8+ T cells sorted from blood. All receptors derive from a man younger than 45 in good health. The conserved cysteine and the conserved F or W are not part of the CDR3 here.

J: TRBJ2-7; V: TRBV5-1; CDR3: ASSLRDSYEQY
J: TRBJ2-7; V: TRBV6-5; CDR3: ASSRDLLKQY
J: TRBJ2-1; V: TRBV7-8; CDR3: ASGLPVLAGEPNEQF
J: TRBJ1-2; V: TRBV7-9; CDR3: ASSSDPFDRVI
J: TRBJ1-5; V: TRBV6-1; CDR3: AAFRGIESQPQH
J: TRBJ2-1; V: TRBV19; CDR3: ASSISSGSHNEQF
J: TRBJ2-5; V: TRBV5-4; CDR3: ASSGGQGSAQETQY
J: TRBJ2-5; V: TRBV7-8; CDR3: ASSLEDRDQETQY
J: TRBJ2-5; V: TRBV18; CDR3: ASSDSRTRGTSRETQY
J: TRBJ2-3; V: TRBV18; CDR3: ASSPGVGTDTQY
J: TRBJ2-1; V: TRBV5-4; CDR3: ASSLGWAGGNEQF
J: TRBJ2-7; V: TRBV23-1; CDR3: ASSQFVWCEQY
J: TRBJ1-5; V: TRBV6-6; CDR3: ASSYVQGGQPQH
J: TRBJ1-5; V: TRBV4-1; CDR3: ASSQEGSYQPQH
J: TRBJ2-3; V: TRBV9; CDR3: ASSPGTGLDTQY
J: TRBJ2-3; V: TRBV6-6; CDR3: ASSLRRGGTDTQY
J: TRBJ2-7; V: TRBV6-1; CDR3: ATEDISKTYEQY
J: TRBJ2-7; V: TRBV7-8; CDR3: ASSLNRATGERNEQY
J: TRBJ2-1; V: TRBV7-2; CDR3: ASSFTSYNEQF
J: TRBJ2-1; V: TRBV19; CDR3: ASNLNLGGDEQF
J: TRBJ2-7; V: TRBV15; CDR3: ATSVTSGSSSYEQY
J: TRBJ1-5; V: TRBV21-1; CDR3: ASSKEKRAKGNQPQH
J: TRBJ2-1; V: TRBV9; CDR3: ASSVAVGRGSYNEQF
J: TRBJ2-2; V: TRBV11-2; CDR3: ASLFSANPDRELF
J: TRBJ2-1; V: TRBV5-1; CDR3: ASSLAGGAYNEQF
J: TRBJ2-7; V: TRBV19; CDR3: ASSIYYPYEQY
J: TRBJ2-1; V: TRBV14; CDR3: ASSQDTLGGGTTGEQF
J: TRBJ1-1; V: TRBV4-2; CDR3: ASSYSPGGLGTEAF
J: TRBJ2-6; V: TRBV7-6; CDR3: ASSWTGGGSGANVLT
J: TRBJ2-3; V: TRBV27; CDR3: ASSYRTSAGTDTQY
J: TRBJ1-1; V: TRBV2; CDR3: ASRQTGVFPEAF
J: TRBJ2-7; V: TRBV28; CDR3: ASSFSPRAPYEQY
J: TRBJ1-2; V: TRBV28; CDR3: ASRTQGASYGYT
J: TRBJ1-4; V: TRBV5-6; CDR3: ASSLLEEKLF
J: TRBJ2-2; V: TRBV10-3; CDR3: AISDGGGDTGELF